This T cell receptor beta chain was recorded in a study of blood T cell repertoires in COVID-19. Study as a whole: Samples representing acute and convalescent COVID-19 were sourced from the United States, Italy and Spain.

Data came from immunoSEQ multiplex PCR; TCRdb stores just in-frame clones and leaves some out. Seen here are hundreds of thousands of clones, around 87% observed once, and the top ten hold roughly 1%. This CDR3 is 13 amino acids long. Trimming stripped 6 bases from V and 4 bases from J, with 10 bases between. Recovered status applied to Cohort 3 donors who had two consecutive negative PCRs. It also applied to those with clearance or with symptom resolution. The specimen was PBMCs or T cells enriched from blood (not recorded which). The sequence was obtained from a man between 18 and 29 years old who had recovered from COVID-19. The chain carries TRBV12-3 or TRBV12-4 and TRBJ1-3; D remains unclear. The CDR3 DNA follows: TGTGCCAGCAGCTTCGTTGAGGGAAACACCATATATTTT. This encodes CASSFVEGNTIYF.